This T cell receptor beta chain was sequenced for a study of blood T cell repertoires in COVID-19. About the study: The analysed material was cDNA or gDNA that came from T cells, B-cell-depleted T cells, or PBMCs.

Per the study methods: Using reference gene primer amplification, nucleated cell counts were estimated. Some clones are missing from TCRdb's copy, which holds only in-frame ones; the method was immunoSEQ multiplex PCR. The V and J calls and clone size come from that table; D and trimming were worked out from the DNA. The sample has 71,000 or so clones; about 80% are singletons. The CDR3 contains 11 residues. The germline V and J ends were trimmed by 8 bases and 5 bases, with 7 bases remaining between them. Germline V CDR1 and CDR2: ENHRY, SYGVKD. The J gene is TRBJ1-3, the V gene TRBV10-3; the D is unclear. Sequencing was done on a sample of peripheral blood. This clonotype was sampled from a man aged 70 or older with acute or convalescent COVID-19. CDR3 bases: TGTGCCATCCCGCCTAGAAACACCATATATTTT. Translated, it gives CAIPPRNTIYF.